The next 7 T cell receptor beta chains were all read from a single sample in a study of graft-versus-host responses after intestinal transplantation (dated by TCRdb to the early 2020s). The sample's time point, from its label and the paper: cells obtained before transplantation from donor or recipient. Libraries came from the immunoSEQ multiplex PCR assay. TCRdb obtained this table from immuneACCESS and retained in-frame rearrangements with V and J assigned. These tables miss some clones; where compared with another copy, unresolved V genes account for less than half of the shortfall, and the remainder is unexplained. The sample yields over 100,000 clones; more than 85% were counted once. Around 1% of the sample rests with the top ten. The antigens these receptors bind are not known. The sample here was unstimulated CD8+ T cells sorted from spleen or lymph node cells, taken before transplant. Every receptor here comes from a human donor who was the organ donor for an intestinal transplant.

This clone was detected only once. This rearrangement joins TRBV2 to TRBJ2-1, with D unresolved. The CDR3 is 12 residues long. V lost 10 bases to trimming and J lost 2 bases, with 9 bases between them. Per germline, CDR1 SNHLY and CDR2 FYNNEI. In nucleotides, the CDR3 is TGTGCCACCCTCGGGCCCTACAATGAGCAGTTCTTC. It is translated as CATLGPYNEQFF. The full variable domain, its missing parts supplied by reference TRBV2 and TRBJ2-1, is EPEVTQTPSHQVTQMGQEVILRCVPISNHLYFYWYRQILGQKVEFLVSFYNNEISEKSEIFDDQFSVERPDGSNFTLKIRSTKLEDSAMYFCATLGPYNEQFFGPGTRLTVL.

The CDR3 loop reads CASSLKAGSGYTGELFF. Written as DNA, the CDR3 is TGTGCCAGCAGCCTTAAGGCCGGTAGCGGGTATACCGGGGAGCTGTTTTTT. V gene TRBV5-5 combines with J gene TRBJ2-2; 7 bases map to TRBD2. Germline CDR1 reads SGHKS; CDR2 reads YYEKEE (reference sequence). The V and J ends lost 4 bases and 5 bases, in that order; junction bases with no gene match: 14. The CDR3 spans 17 residues.

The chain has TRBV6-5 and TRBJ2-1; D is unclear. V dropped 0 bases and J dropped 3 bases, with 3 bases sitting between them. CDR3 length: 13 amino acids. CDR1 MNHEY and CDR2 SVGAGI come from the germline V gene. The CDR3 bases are TGTGCCAGCAGTTACTCGGGCTACAATGAGCAGTTCTTC. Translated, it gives CASSYSGYNEQFF.

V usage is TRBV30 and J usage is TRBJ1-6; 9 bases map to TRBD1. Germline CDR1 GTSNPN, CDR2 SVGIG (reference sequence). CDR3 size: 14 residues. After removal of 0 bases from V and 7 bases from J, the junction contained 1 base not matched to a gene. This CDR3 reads CAWSVGQGNSPLHF. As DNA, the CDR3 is TGTGCCTGGAGTGTAGGACAGGGGAATTCACCCCTCCACTTT. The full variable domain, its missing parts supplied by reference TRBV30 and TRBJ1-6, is SQTIHQWPATLVQPVGSPLSLECTVEGTSNPNLYWYRQAAGRGLQLLFYSVGIGQISSEVPQNLSASRPQDRQFILSSKKLLLSDSGFYLCAWSVGQGNSPLHFGNGTRLTVT.

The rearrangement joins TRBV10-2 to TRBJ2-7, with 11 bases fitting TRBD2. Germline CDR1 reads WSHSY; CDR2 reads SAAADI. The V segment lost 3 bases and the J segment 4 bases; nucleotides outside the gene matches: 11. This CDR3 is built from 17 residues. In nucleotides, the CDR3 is TGCGCCAGCAGTGACCCCGAGGGACTAGCGGCGGGATACGAGCAGTACTTC. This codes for CASSDPEGLAAGYEQYF.

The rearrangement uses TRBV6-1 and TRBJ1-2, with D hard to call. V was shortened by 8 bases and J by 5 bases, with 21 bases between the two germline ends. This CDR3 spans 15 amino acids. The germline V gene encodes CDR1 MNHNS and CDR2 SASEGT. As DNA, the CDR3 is TGTGCCAGCGAACTGGCCGAGACCGAAGATTATGGCTACACCTTC. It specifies CASELAETEDYGYTF.

CDR3 in amino acids: CASSGGGGYSYEQYF. The CDR3 region has the DNA TGTGCCAGCAGCGGGGGCGGCGGTTACTCCTACGAGCAGTACTTC. The genes are TRBV9 and TRBJ2-7; possible D gene TRBD1, 5 bases. The V gene's germline CDR1 is SGDLS and CDR2 YYNGEE. The CDR3 spans 15 residues. The germline V and J ends were trimmed by 3 bases and 0 bases, with 13 bases remaining between them. Full variable domain (outside the CDR3, taken from reference TRBV9 and TRBJ2-7): DSGVTQTPKHLITATGQRVTLRCSPRSGDLSVYWYQQSLDQGLQFLIQYYNGEERAKGNILERFSAQQFPDLHSELNLSSLELGDSALYFCASSGGGGYSYEQYFGPGTRLTVT.